This T cell receptor beta chain was found in a study of metastatic and nonmetastatic thyroid tumors (dated by TCRdb to 2018 to 2021). With regard to the full study: Repertoires were compared across peripheral blood and tumor or nodule tissue samples from malignant and benign thyroid patients.

Points the paper makes about the study in general: TCR beta diversity was reported as significantly higher in malignant tumors than in benign nodules, in both blood and tumor samples.

This clone is described as medium-sized (0.01 to 0.1%). Its target antigen remains unknown. No base qualities exist here, and no much larger clone lies one base off it. Via the germline V gene (reference sequence), CDR1 is WNHNN and CDR2 SYGVQD. A distance of 18 bases separates the germline ends of V and J, which lose 10 bases and 2 bases respectively. The CDR3 spans 14 residues, from the cysteine through the phenylalanine. Of all the DNA, just the CDR3 is kept, 42 bases in frame from base 1. The library was prepared using PCR. Sequencing used an Illumina HiSeq 4000. High-throughput sequencing was used to profile the TCR beta-chain CDR3 region of each patient. As for the original processing: A classifier to discriminate distant-metastatic papillary thyroid cancer patients was built from CDR3 differences across clinicopathological groups. Repertoire diversity was assessed with the Shannon index, and tumor-blood repertoire similarity with the Morisita-Horn index. TCRdb trimmed the raw reads at Q25, called clones with MiXCR and kept productive beta chains. TCRdb's processing, not the study's, gives the V and J calls here. This sample comprises about 16,000 clones, 25% of them detected only once. Less than 20% of the sample belongs to the ten largest clones.

No patient had received any treatment before thyroid surgery. Using T-cell receptor beta sequencing, the researchers looked back retrospectively at clinical samples from patients, gathered between about 2011 and 2018. The chain joins TRBV10-1 to TRBJ2-7; TRBD2 is a possible D gene, resting on 5 matching bases. Sequences were obtained from adjacent normal tissue. The clonotype comes from a female donor with papillary thyroid cancer or a benign thyroid nodule (not recorded which). Some clones in this sample may be carry-over from other donors' samples. The DNA is as follows: TGCGCCACCCCCCAGACGGGAAGTACCTACGAGCAGTACTTC. Its product reads: CATPQTGSTYEQYF.